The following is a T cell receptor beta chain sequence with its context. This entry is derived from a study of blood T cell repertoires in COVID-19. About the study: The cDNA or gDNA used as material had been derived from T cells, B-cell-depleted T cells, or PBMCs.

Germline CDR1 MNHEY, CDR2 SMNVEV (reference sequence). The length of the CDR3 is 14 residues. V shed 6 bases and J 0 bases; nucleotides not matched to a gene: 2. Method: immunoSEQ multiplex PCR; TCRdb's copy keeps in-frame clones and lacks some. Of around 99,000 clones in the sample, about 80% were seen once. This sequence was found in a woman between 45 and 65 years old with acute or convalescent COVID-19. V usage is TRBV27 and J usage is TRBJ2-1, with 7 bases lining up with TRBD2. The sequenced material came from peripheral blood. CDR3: CASRAGDSYNEQFF. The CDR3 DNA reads TGTGCCAGCAGGGCGGGGGACTCCTACAATGAGCAGTTCTTC.